Below are 23 T cell receptor beta chains sequenced from a single sample in a study of CD8 T cells in Susac syndrome. RNA amounts of about 0.5 to 1 ug underwent reverse transcription with random hexamers. Each CDR3 protein gets one entry after TCRdb re-called the immunoSEQ multiplex PCR reads with MiXCR. The sample lists more than 250,000 distinct CDR3 sequences, about 91% occurring once. Sequencing was carried out using CD4+ T cells from PBMCs. Every receptor here comes from a human donor with multiple sclerosis.

J is TRBJ1-1 and V is TRBV20-1; 7 bases match TRBD1. V lost 1 base and J lost 3; bases outside the gene matches: 5. Germline-derived CDR1 and CDR2 are DFQATT and SNEGSKA (reference sequence). This CDR3 is 14 amino acids long. The DNA of the CDR3 is TGCAGTGCTAGAGCTAGGGGGCGAGACACTGAAGCTTTCTTT. This encodes CSARARGRDTEAFF.

The chain joins TRBV7-8 to TRBJ1-3; D not resolved. Per the germline V gene, CDR1 is SGHVS and CDR2 is FQNEAQ. Trimming took 0 bases from V and 0 from J, leaving 12 bases between them. There are 17 residues in the CDR3. The chain's CDR3 is CASSLAWQPSSGNTIYF. The CDR3 DNA reads TGTGCCAGCAGCTTAGCTTGGCAACCGAGCTCTGGAAACACCATATATTTT. Combining the CDR3 with reference TRBV7-8 and TRBJ1-3 gives the whole variable domain GAGVSQSPRYKVAKRGQDVALRCDPISGHVSLFWYQQALGQGPEFLTYFQNEAQLDKSGLPSDRFFAERPEGSVSTLKIQRTQQEDSAVYLCASSLAWQPSSGNTIYFGEGSWLTVV.

The chain employs TRBV2 and TRBJ1-1; possibly TRBD1 for D (5 bases). The germline V gene encodes CDR1 SNHLY and CDR2 FYNNEI. Trimming pared 4 bases from V and 1 base from J, leaving 13 bases between. CDR3 length: 15 residues. The CDR3 reads CASSGQGTRNTEAFF. The CDR3 DNA is TGTGCCAGCAGTGGGCAGGGTACACGGAACACTGAAGCTTTCTTT.

V usage is TRBV24-1 and J usage is TRBJ2-3; 10 bases fit TRBD1. The CDR3 length is 16 residues. Germline V gene lookup returns CDR1 KGHDR and CDR2 SFDVKD. Losses at the gene ends were 3 bases for V and 3 bases for J; bases not matched to a gene: 5. In nucleotides, the CDR3 is TGTGCCACCAGTGATCCCCTGGGACAGGGGACAGATACGCAGTATTTT. Its translation: CATSDPLGQGTDTQYF.

The J gene is TRBJ1-2, the V gene TRBV29-1; 10 nucleotides match TRBD1. The CDR3 is made up of 12 amino acids. CDR1 SQVTM and CDR2 ANQGSEA come from the germline V gene. Germline trimming cut 7 bases from V and 3 bases from J; bases unmatched to any gene: 2. CDR3 bases: TGCAGCGGTGGGACAGGGGACTATGGCTACACCTTC. It yields the protein CSGGTGDYGYTF.

The chain employs TRBV3-1 and TRBJ1-2; the match to TRBD1 covers 9 bases. The CDR3 has 17 residues. Germline V gene sequence: CDR1 LGHDT, CDR2 YNNKEL (reference sequence). The junction had 17 bases not matched to a gene; V was cut back by 5 bases and J by 7 bases. CDR3 protein: CASSVRQGGRISGGYTF. The DNA of the CDR3 is TGTGCCAGCAGCGTTAGACAGGGGGGAAGAATTAGCGGTGGCTACACCTTC.

This chain links TRBV6-5 with TRBJ2-7, with D possibly being TRBD1 (5 bases). Looked up from germline, CDR1 is MNHEY and CDR2 is SVGAGI. The CDR3 length is 11 residues. Trimming cost V 8 bases and J 6 bases, with 11 bases left between them. In DNA, the CDR3 is TGTGCCAGCGGCTCAGGGCCCGAGCAGTACTTC. It specifies CASGSGPEQYF.

This chain joins TRBV7-9 and TRBJ2-1; TRBD2 matches at 8 bases. CDR3 length: 13 amino acids. J was trimmed by 8 bases and V by 5 bases; bases with no gene match: 5. Germline V gene data show CDR1 as SEHNR and CDR2 as FQNEAQ (reference sequence). CDR3 protein: CASSTGLVHEQFF. The CDR3 DNA reads as TGTGCCAGCAGCACGGGACTAGTCCATGAGCAGTTCTTC.

The chain carries TRBV19 and TRBJ1-5; D is perhaps TRBD1 (5 bases). The CDR3 covers 12 residues. Per the germline V gene, CDR1 is LNHDA and CDR2 is SQIVND (reference sequence). The ends were cut back, 5 bases at V and 7 bases at J, with 9 bases in the middle. Here the CDR3 reads CASSDRNQPQHF. The CDR3 DNA reads TGTGCCAGTAGTGACAGAAACCAGCCCCAGCATTTT. The entire variable domain, with the rest obtained from reference TRBV19 and TRBJ1-5, is as follows: DGGITQSPKYLFRKEGQNVTLSCEQNLNHDAMYWYRQDPGQGLRLIYYSQIVNDFQKGDIAEGYSVSREKKESFPLTVTSAQKNPTAFYLCASSDRNQPQHFGDGTRLSIL.

The chain uses TRBV14 and TRBJ2-3; 7 nucleotides align to TRBD2. CDR3 length equals 14 residues. In germline, CDR1 is SGHDN, CDR2 FVKESK. Trimming removed 1 base from V and 6 bases from J; junction bases left unmatched: 4. The CDR3 here is CASSQATSFDTQYF. The CDR3 DNA reads TGTGCCAGCAGCCAAGCGACTAGCTTCGATACGCAGTATTTT.

In this sample, this clonotype turned up once. The chain carries TRBV19 and TRBJ1-6; D gene unclear. Germline V lookup: CDR1 LNHDA, CDR2 SQIVND (reference sequence). V lost 3 bases and J lost 7, with 7 bases in between. This CDR3 is built from 13 residues. The CDR3 reads CASSISPNSPLHF. The CDR3 bases are TGTGCCAGTAGTATTTCGCCGAATTCACCCCTCCACTTT.

The gene calls are TRBV4-2 and TRBJ2-5; D unresolved. This CDR3 region has 13 residues. Trimming stripped 0 bases from V and 5 bases from J, with 7 bases between. CDR1 is LGHNA and CDR2 is YNFKEQ in the germline V gene. The CDR3 DNA reads as TGTGCCAGCAGCCAAGAGTACCCGGAGACCCAGTACTTC. Amino acid sequence: CASSQEYPETQYF.

This clonotype was seen a few times. The chain carries TRBV2 and TRBJ2-7; 7 nucleotides line up with TRBD1. The J segment lost 1 base and the V segment lost 7 bases, leaving 10 bases of the junction unmatched. The CDR3 spans 15 residues. CDR1 and CDR2 from the germline V gene are SNHLY and FYNNEI. CDR3 sequence (DNA): TGTGCCAGCAAGCCGGGACAGATGATTTCCTACGAGCAGTACTTC. This gives the protein CASKPGQMISYEQYF.

This chain links TRBV19 with TRBJ2-7; 7 bases match TRBD2. The junction had 4 bases not matched to a gene; V was cut back by 5 bases and J by 0 bases. The CDR3 is 14 amino acids. CDR1 LNHDA and CDR2 SQIVND come from the germline V gene (reference sequence). CDR3 bases: TGTGCCAGTAGTGAGACTAGCTACTCCTACGAGCAGTACTTC. Translating it yields CASSETSYSYEQYF.

This rearrangement joins TRBV7-9 to TRBJ1-1; no clear D gene. V gave up 4 bases and J gave up 6 bases, with 9 bases separating them. The germline gives CDR1 SEHNR, CDR2 FQNEAQ (reference sequence). The CDR3 runs 12 residues. The CDR3, as DNA: TGTGCCAGCAGCTCCCATTGGTCTGAAGCTTTCTTT. Translation gives CASSSHWSEAFF.

The genes are TRBV10-2 and TRBJ2-3; 8 bases align to TRBD2. CDR1 is WSHSY and CDR2 is SAAADI in the germline V gene. The CDR3 totals 19 residues. V was clipped by 0 bases and J by 1 base; unmatched bases: 12. The CDR3 reads CASSESSGGVGRGTDTQYF. The CDR3 DNA reads TGCGCCAGCAGTGAGTCGTCCGGGGGGGTTGGGAGAGGCACAGATACGCAGTATTTT.

The V call is TRBV12-5, the J call TRBJ1-6; 8 bases match TRBD1. Germline V CDR1 and CDR2: LGHNT, FRNRAP. The CDR3 extends over 14 amino acids. J was trimmed by 9 bases and V by 2 bases; bases with no gene match: 3. The CDR3 nucleotides are TGTGCTAGTGGTTTGTCAGGGGGCGGTTCACCCCTCCACTTT. Its protein product is CASGLSGGGSPLHF.

The chain is built from TRBV18 and TRBJ2-1; no clear D. This CDR3 contains 14 residues. The germline V gene encodes CDR1 KGHSH and CDR2 LQKENI. V was trimmed by 2 bases and J by 5 bases, leaving 10 bases between them. The CDR3 spells CASSPVGKDNEQFF. The CDR3 DNA sequence: TGTGCCAGCTCACCAGTCGGCAAAGACAATGAGCAGTTCTTC. Full variable domain (missing parts from reference TRBV18 and TRBJ2-1): NAGVMQNPRHLVRRRGQEARLRCSPMKGHSHVYWYRQLPEEGLKFMVYLQKENIIDESGMPKERFSAEFPKEGPSILRIQQVVRGDSAAYFCASSPVGKDNEQFFGPGTRLTVL.

The chain employs TRBV18 and TRBJ1-1; D gene uncertain. This CDR3 comprises 14 residues. Trimming pared 6 bases from V and 1 base from J, leaving 12 bases between. CDR1 KGHSH and CDR2 LQKENI come from the germline V gene. CDR3: CASSYARGNTEAFF. In DNA, the CDR3 is TGTGCCAGCTCGTACGCTCGCGGGAACACTGAAGCTTTCTTT.

This chain joins TRBV2 and TRBJ2-3; 7 bases are shared with TRBD2. The V and J ends lost 8 bases and 1 base, in that order; junction bases with no gene match: 9. Germline CDR1 SNHLY, CDR2 FYNNEI. The CDR3 spans 15 residues. CDR3 region: CASWVGAGRTDTQYF. CDR3 nucleotides: TGTGCCAGCTGGGTTGGAGCGGGACGCACAGATACGCAGTATTTT. The full variable domain, with the rest looked up from reference TRBV2 and TRBJ2-3, is EPEVTQTPSHQVTQMGQEVILRCVPISNHLYFYWYRQILGQKVEFLVSFYNNEISEKSEIFDDQFSVERPDGSNFTLKIRSTKLEDSAMYFCASWVGAGRTDTQYFGPGTRLTVL.

Points on this clonotype: A junction end diverges from the germline sequence, so it may reflect a read error. The chain carries TRBV12-3 or TRBV12-4 and TRBJ1-2; D possibly corresponds to TRBD1 (5 bases). The CDR3 contains 14 residues. The chain's CDR3 is CASSRPGPKYGYTF. CDR3 DNA: TGTGCCAGCAGCCGACCGGGACCTAAATATGGCTACACCTTC.

This chain joins TRBV25-1 and TRBJ1-2; 7 nucleotides match TRBD1. V dropped 3 bases and J dropped 4; count of bases not matched to a gene: 5. The CDR3 is 14 residues long. Per the germline V gene, CDR1 is MGHDK and CDR2 is SYGVNS. CDR3 DNA sequence: TGTGCCAGCAGTGAGACCGACAGGGTCTATGGCTACACCTTC. It codes for CASSETDRVYGYTF.

This chain connects TRBV7-9 to TRBJ2-2; D not certain. Between the trimmed V and J ends, which lost 5 bases and 1 base, there was a span of 11 bases. In germline, CDR1 is SEHNR, CDR2 FQNEAQ (reference sequence). This CDR3 comprises 15 residues. CDR3 in amino acids: CASSIVPRNTGELFF. The CDR3, as DNA: TGTGCCAGCAGCATAGTTCCCCGGAACACCGGGGAGCTGTTTTTT.